One and the same sample provided the 25 T cell receptor beta chains below, sequenced in a study of T cells in Graves' hyperthyroidism and ophthalmopathy. TCR beta CDR3 regions were amplified from RNA transcripts. First-round RT-PCR with HTBI primers amplified the TCR CDR3 region. One entry per CDR3 protein results from TCRdb running MiXCR on the multiplex PCR reads. The table includes a few hundred thousand distinct CDR3 sequences, 15% to 19% detected once. The sequencing input was blood. All receptors come from a woman aged 30 to 39 with Graves' hyperthyroidism.

This clonotype has ten or more counts. The CDR3 coding sequence is TGTGCCAGCTCATCGACGGGACAATTCTATGGCTACACCTTC. Its protein product is CASSSTGQFYGYTF. The chain couples TRBV18 to TRBJ1-2; the D gene is possibly TRBD1 (6 bases). The CDR3 is 14 amino acids. Germline-derived CDR1 and CDR2 are KGHSH and LQKENI. Trimming removed 5 bases from V and 4 bases from J, with 14 bases in between.

This chain links TRBV7-9 with TRBJ1-6; no firm D call. CDR3 length equals 15 residues. Per germline, CDR1 SEHNR and CDR2 FQNEAQ (reference sequence). V lost 5 bases to trimming and J lost 7 bases, with 15 bases between them. In DNA, the CDR3 is TGTGCCAGCAGCCCCCCCGGTGGCACGAATTCACCCCTCCACTTT. Protein: CASSPPGGTNSPLHF.

Note on this clonotype: Since a much larger clone is just one base distant, this may be a read error. This rearrangement joins TRBV11-2 to TRBJ2-1; TRBD2 might be the D (5 bases). The CDR3 extends over 14 amino acids. Germline CDR1 and CDR2: SGHAT and FQNNGV. CDR3 residues: CASSVAGYYNEQSF. In DNA, the CDR3 is TGTGCCAGCAGCGTGGCGGGCTACTACAATGAGCAGTCCTTC.

The sample holds many counts of this clonotype. This sequence joins TRBV7-6 and TRBJ1-1; TRBD1 is a possible D gene (5 bases). Germline V gene lookup returns CDR1 SGHVS and CDR2 FNYEAQ. This CDR3 region has 13 residues. V was shortened by 6 bases and J by 7 bases, with 15 bases between the two germline ends. CDR3 DNA sequence: TGTGCCAGCAGGATGACAGAGAACGGTGAAGCTTTCTTT. Translating it yields CASRMTENGEAFF.

This clonotype turned up a few times. The chain uses TRBV10-3 and TRBJ2-7, with D perhaps TRBD1 or TRBD2 (5 bases each). Trimming pared 8 bases from V and 0 bases from J, leaving 14 bases between. Germline lookup yields CDR1 ENHRY and CDR2 SYGVKD. The CDR3 contains 14 residues. The CDR3 spells CAIGGNRSSYEQYF. In DNA, the CDR3 is TGTGCCATCGGGGGTAACAGGAGCTCCTACGAGCAGTACTTC.

This clonotype was found a few times. The chain couples TRBV13 to TRBJ1-1, with D uncertain. With 2 bases removed from V and 6 bases from J, the gap between germline ends came to 7 bases. Germline V CDR1 and CDR2: PRHDT, FYEKMQ (reference sequence). This CDR3 has 12 residues. For the CDR3, the DNA is TGTGCCAGCAGCTTACATCCAGCTGAAGCTTTCTTT. This gives the protein CASSLHPAEAFF.

The chain is built from TRBV12-3 or TRBV12-4 and TRBJ1-1, with a possible D match to TRBD1 (6 bases). The CDR3 sequence is 13 residues long. V was trimmed by 6 bases and J by 3 bases, leaving 11 bases between them. CDR3 region: CASRVQGYTEAFF. The CDR3, as DNA: TGTGCCAGCAGGGTACAGGGTTACACTGAAGCTTTCTTT.

This clonotype occurred many times. This chain connects TRBV11-2 to TRBJ2-2; D is ambiguous. The ends were cut back, 6 bases at V and 2 bases at J, with 4 bases in the middle. From germline, CDR1 is SGHAT and CDR2 FQNNGV. This CDR3 spans 12 amino acids. The CDR3 bases are TGTGCCAGCAGTTTTAACACCGGGGAGCTGTTTTTT. This sequence encodes CASSFNTGELFF.

The V call is TRBV11-2, the J call TRBJ2-7; possibly TRBD2 for D (6 bases). Germline V gene sequence: CDR1 SGHAT, CDR2 FQNNGV. The CDR3 is made up of 14 amino acids. Trimming cost V 4 bases and J 3 bases, with 13 bases left between them. Here the CDR3 reads CASSYGTDIYEQYF. The CDR3 nucleotides read TGTGCCAGCAGCTACGGGACTGACATCTACGAGCAGTACTTC.

This clonotype occurred a few times. V is TRBV6-5 and J is TRBJ2-7, with D tentatively TRBD2 (5 bases). This CDR3 has 17 amino acids. Trimming removed 2 bases at V and 3 bases at J, with 20 bases between. Germline loops: CDR1 MNHEY, CDR2 SVGAGI. The CDR3 loop is CASSYGGGGSPFYEQYF. CDR3 DNA: TGTGCCAGCAGTTACGGTGGTGGAGGCTCACCCTTCTACGAGCAGTACTTC.

This clonotype has a count of ten or more. The chain joins TRBV7-3 to TRBJ1-1; D is perhaps TRBD1 (6 bases). The CDR3 runs to 14 residues. Trimming stripped 5 bases from V and 11 bases from J, with 21 bases between. The V gene's germline CDR1 is SGHTA and CDR2 FQGTGA. The CDR3 region has the DNA TGTGCCAGCAGCCTCATAGGGGGGGCGCACTATGCTTTCTTT. Residues: CASSLIGGAHYAFF.

This clonotype was seen many times. The chain uses TRBV18 and TRBJ1-1; no definite D call. The CDR3 covers 14 residues. Trimming removed 2 bases from V and 2 bases from J, with 9 bases in between. The germline V gene encodes CDR1 KGHSH and CDR2 LQKENI. The DNA of the CDR3 is TGTGCCAGCTCACCAGTGGTAGGCAACACTGAAGCTTTCTTT. Its translation is CASSPVVGNTEAFF.

This clonotype was detected only a few times. The chain recombines TRBV10-1 with TRBJ2-3; D is perhaps TRBD1 or TRBD2 (5 bases each). Looked up from germline, CDR1 is WNHNN and CDR2 is SYGVQD (reference sequence). Trimming stripped 2 bases from V and 3 bases from J, with 18 bases between. The CDR3 is 17 residues long. The CDR3 spells CASSEGRGASGTDTQYF. The DNA of the CDR3 is TGCGCCAGCAGTGAGGGTCGAGGGGCCAGTGGAACAGATACGCAGTATTTT.

In regard to this clonotype: The junction shows a germline mismatch at one end, possibly a read error. The chain links TRBV6-5 to TRBJ2-1; TRBD2 aligns across 10 bases. The V gene's germline CDR1 is MNHEY and CDR2 SVGAGI. The CDR3 totals 16 residues. The CDR3 loop is CASSHSSGSSLNEQFF. CDR3 bases: TGTGCCAGCAGTCACTCTAGCGGGAGTTCGTTAAATGAGCAGTTCTTC.

This clonotype was found many times. This chain joins TRBV7-6 and TRBJ2-5; 10 bases line up with TRBD2. J gave up 4 bases and V 3 bases, and 2 bases lay outside the gene matches. This CDR3 has 14 residues. The germline gives CDR1 SGHVS, CDR2 FNYEAQ. The CDR3 bases are TGTGCCAGCAGCTTGCTAGCGGGAGCAGAGACCCAGTACTTC. Translation gives CASSLLAGAETQYF.

This clonotype was found many times. This rearrangement joins TRBV12-3 or TRBV12-4 to TRBJ2-7; D is possibly TRBD2 (6 bases). This CDR3 is 12 amino acids long. Trimming left V 8 bases short and J 2 bases short, with 10 bases between. The CDR3 nucleotides read TGTGCCAGCGGGGAGGAACCCTACGAGCAGTACTTC. This sequence encodes CASGEEPYEQYF.

About this clonotype: A much larger clonotype is one base distant, so this may be a read error. The chain carries TRBV29-1 and TRBJ1-1; D is possibly TRBD1 (6 bases). V lost 3 bases to trimming and J lost 4 bases, with 12 bases between them. Per the germline V gene, CDR1 is SQVTM and CDR2 is ANQGSEA. The CDR3 length is 13 residues. CDR3 nucleotide sequence: TGCAGCGTTGAGGACAGTCGGGGCACTGAAGCTTTCTTT. Residues: CSVEDSRGTEAFF.

The chain uses TRBV7-9 and TRBJ2-1; TRBD2 agrees at 10 bases. Per germline, CDR1 SEHNR and CDR2 FQNEAQ (reference sequence). V shed 3 bases, J shed 10 bases, and the junction held 12 bases outside the gene matches. The CDR3 consists of 16 residues. In DNA, the CDR3 is TGTGCCAGCAGCTTTTGGGGGACTAGCGCCTCCGGGGAGCAGTTCTTC. It codes for CASSFWGTSASGEQFF.

This clonotype was observed at least ten times. The chain links TRBV7-2 to TRBJ2-4, with 11 bases lining up with TRBD2. V lost 4 bases, J lost 0 bases, and 14 bases stayed unmatched. The CDR3 is 20 amino acids. CDR1 and CDR2 (germline): SGHTA, FQGNSA. For the CDR3, the DNA is TGTGCCAGCAGCTATCGGCCGTCTAGCGGGGGGTTGGTAGCCAAAAACATTCAGTACTTC. Protein: CASSYRPSSGGLVAKNIQYF.

The table lists this clonotype with a few counts. The chain recombines TRBV4-2 with TRBJ2-7, with TRBD2 matching over 8 bases. With 0 bases clipped from V and 0 bases from J, the junction kept 1 base outside the gene matches. Germline CDR1 and CDR2: LGHNA and YNFKEQ. CDR3 length: 15 amino acids. CDR3 nucleotides: TGTGCCAGCAGCCAAGAACTAGCGGACTCCTACGAGCAGTACTTC. This sequence encodes CASSQELADSYEQYF.

In its sample, this clonotype was seen many times. V is TRBV6-1 and J is TRBJ2-5; a weak D match, TRBD2 (6 bases). There are 14 residues in the CDR3. Between the trimmed V and J ends, which lost 5 bases and 4 bases, there was a span of 14 bases. The germline V gene encodes CDR1 MNHNS and CDR2 SASEGT. The DNA for the CDR3 is TGTGCCAGCAGTCCGACTAGTGAGCGAGAGACCCAGTACTTC. Amino acid sequence: CASSPTSERETQYF.

This clonotype was counted many times. The chain carries TRBV29-1 and TRBJ2-7, with TRBD1 matching 8 bases. Losses at the gene ends were 4 bases for V and 1 base for J; bases not matched to a gene: 9. From germline, CDR1 is SQVTM and CDR2 ANQGSEA. This CDR3 comprises 15 residues. This chain's CDR3 is CSVARQGRRSYEQYF. CDR3 nucleotide sequence: TGCAGCGTTGCTAGACAGGGGAGAAGGTCCTACGAGCAGTACTTC.

This clonotype was counted only a few times. The rearrangement joins TRBV10-3 to TRBJ1-1; no clear D. V dropped 4 bases and J dropped 4 bases, with 4 bases sitting between them. CDR1 ENHRY and CDR2 SYGVKD come from the germline V gene. The CDR3 spans 11 residues. CDR3 sequence reads: CAISGPTEAFF. The CDR3 DNA reads as TGTGCCATCAGTGGGCCCACTGAAGCTTTCTTT.

This chain connects TRBV30 to TRBJ2-2, with TRBD2 identical over 8 bases. The CDR3 runs to 14 residues. Germline values: CDR1 GTSNPN, CDR2 SVGIG (reference sequence). V trimming: 2 bases; J trimming: 10 bases; junction bases outside the gene matches: 9. The CDR3 spells CAWSILTSAPELFF. The CDR3, as DNA: TGTGCCTGGAGTATCCTGACTAGCGCCCCGGAGCTGTTTTTT. Based on the CDR3 plus reference TRBV30 and TRBJ2-2, the full variable domain is SQTIHQWPATLVQPVGSPLSLECTVEGTSNPNLYWYRQAAGRGLQLLFYSVGIGQISSEVPQNLSASRPQDRQFILSSKKLLLSDSGFYLCAWSILTSAPELFFGEGSRLTVL.

At least ten counts were recorded for this clonotype. The V and J genes are TRBV12-3 or TRBV12-4 and TRBJ1-5, with TRBD1 matching 7 bases. V trimming: 6 bases; J trimming: 6 bases; junction bases outside the gene matches: 8. There are 14 residues in the CDR3. Written as DNA, the CDR3 is TGTGCCAGCAGCTTCGAGGGGGCCGGTCAGCCCCAGCATTTT. It yields the protein CASSFEGAGQPQHF.